The entry below describes one TCR beta chain. Its antigen is currently unknown. This sample was included in a study of OX40 agonist ivuxolimab in advanced cancers. Study overall: Patients achieving partial responses numbered three: one hepatocellular carcinoma case and two cutaneous melanoma cases. Study-wide points: Doses of 0.1 to 3.0 mg/kg were accompanied by clonal expansion of CD4+ and CD8+ blood T cells by week 6.

Produced via immunoSEQ multiplex PCR; TCRdb's table is partial and in-frame only. The profile covers roughly 81,000 clones, with 94% appearing a single time and roughly 11% taken by the ten largest. Anyone with autoimmune disease history or systemic immunosuppression was excluded. Baseline was the first blood sampling point, followed by cycle 4 day 1 and cycle 7 day 1. The CDR3 is made up of 13 amino acids. Trimming shortened V by 5 bases and J by 0 bases, and 8 bases separated the two germline ends. CDR1 is MGHDK and CDR2 is SYGVNS in the germline V gene. The genes are TRBV25-1 and TRBJ2-7; tentative D call: TRBD1 (5 bases). The receptor was derived from an adult with an advanced solid tumor such as melanoma, head and neck, liver or kidney cancer. Sequencing was performed on CD4+ or CD8+ T cells sorted from blood, taken in a trial of the OX40 agonist ivuxolimab. In nucleotides, the CDR3 is TGTGCCAGCAGTACAGGCGCCTCCTACGAGCAGTACTTC. The encoded protein is CASSTGASYEQYF.